Shown below are 25 T cell receptor beta chains from a single sample sequenced in a study of CD8 T cells in ankylosing spondylitis. The study's findings and limits: Made up of fewer than ten highly homologous variants, a TCR beta motif appeared characteristic of ankylosing spondylitis blood.

For these receptors, no antigen is known. TCRdb processed the 5' RACE reads anew with MiXCR; each CDR3 protein has one entry. The sample includes about 450,000 distinct CDR3 sequences, 25% to 30% of them seen just once. Specimen: blood, either unsorted or a sorted T cell fraction (not recorded which). These receptors were taken from a male donor with ankylosing spondylitis.

This clonotype was picked up many times. The CDR3 coding sequence is TGTGCCACACACGGTTCGGGGCCGAATCAGCCCCAGCATTTT. This codes for CATHGSGPNQPQHF. The chain carries TRBV10-3 and TRBJ1-5, with D possibly TRBD1 on 5 matching bases. The V gene's germline CDR1 is ENHRY and CDR2 SYGVKD. This CDR3 is built from 14 residues. Trimming stripped 10 bases from V and 4 bases from J, with 17 bases between.

This clonotype has ten or more counts. CDR3 in amino acids: CSARDGRGNTEAFF. The CDR3 region has the DNA TGCAGTGCTAGAGATGGTAGAGGGAACACTGAAGCTTTCTTT. V and J are TRBV20-1 and TRBJ1-1; no clear D gene. The CDR3 is 14 residues long. With 0 bases removed from V and 1 base from J, the gap between germline ends came to 9 bases. Germline V CDR1 and CDR2: DFQATT, SNEGSKA (reference sequence).

This clonotype was seen more than once but under ten times. V is TRBV20-1 and J is TRBJ2-2; 8 nucleotides align to TRBD2. The V gene end was trimmed by 6 bases and the J gene end by 1 base; junction bases not matched to a gene: 7. CDR3 length: 15 residues. The germline V gene encodes CDR1 DFQATT and CDR2 SNEGSKA (reference sequence). The CDR3 region has the DNA TGCAGTGCAAAAAAGCGGGGGTGGAACACCGGGGAGCTGTTTTTT. It codes for CSAKKRGWNTGELFF.

This clonotype was seen a handful of times. The rearrangement uses TRBV7-9 and TRBJ1-5, with D unresolved. Trimming removed 1 base from V and 3 bases from J, with 4 bases in between. CDR3 length equals 13 residues. Germline CDR1 SEHNR, CDR2 FQNEAQ (reference sequence). The chain's CDR3 is CASSLEANQPQHF. CDR3 coding DNA: TGTGCCAGCAGCTTAGAAGCCAATCAGCCCCAGCATTTT.

The chain combines TRBV30 with TRBJ1-2; a possible D gene is TRBD1 (5 bases). The germline V gene has CDR1 GTSNPN and CDR2 SVGIG (reference sequence). V lost 0 bases and J 6 bases, leaving 17 bases between the germline ends. CDR3 length equals 15 residues. As DNA, the CDR3 is TGTGCCTGGAGTGTAGGGACCGGGGGTCCCAATGGCTACACCTTC. It is translated as CAWSVGTGGPNGYTF.

The V and J genes are TRBV9 and TRBJ2-3; weak D call: TRBD1 (6 bases). This CDR3 spans 15 amino acids. Germline lookup yields CDR1 SGDLS and CDR2 YYNGEE. Trimming took 3 bases from V and 4 from J, leaving 15 bases between them. In nucleotides, the CDR3 is TGTGCCAGCAGCGCCCACAGGGTAGGGGCAGATACGCAGTATTTT. Encoded protein: CASSAHRVGADTQYF.

Ten or more counts support this clonotype. V and J are TRBV10-3 and TRBJ2-3, with D perhaps matching TRBD1 or TRBD2 (5 bases each). V lost 6 bases and J 1 base, leaving 17 bases between the germline ends. The CDR3 has 16 residues. Germline CDR1 is ENHRY and CDR2 is SYGVKD. The CDR3 region has the DNA TGTGCCATCAGGCCTTTTGGGGGTTCGCGCACAGATACGCAGTATTTT. This encodes CAIRPFGGSRTDTQYF.

The V gene is TRBV24-1, the J gene TRBJ2-1, with TRBD1 as a possible D gene (6 bases). The CDR3 has 15 amino acids. Germline loops: CDR1 KGHDR, CDR2 SFDVKD. Between the trimmed V and J ends, which lost 5 bases and 4 bases, there was a span of 14 bases. The CDR3 bases are TGTGCCACCAGTGGGGCTAGGGGGATGTACAATGAGCAGTTCTTC. Translation gives CATSGARGMYNEQFF.

There are a few counts of this clonotype. The rearrangement uses TRBV11-2 and TRBJ1-5; D possibly corresponds to TRBD1 (5 bases). V lost 5 bases and J lost 5, with 10 bases in between. The V gene's germline CDR1 is SGHAT and CDR2 FQNNGV. The CDR3 extends over 13 amino acids. The DNA for the CDR3 is TGTGCCAGCAGCCCCCAGACAGATCAGCCCCAGCATTTT. This gives the protein CASSPQTDQPQHF.

The gene calls are TRBV18 and TRBJ2-1; 8 bases are a match to TRBD2. The germline V gene has CDR1 KGHSH and CDR2 LQKENI. The CDR3 length is 16 residues. V lost 1 base and J lost 2; bases outside the gene matches: 4. The CDR3, as DNA: TGTGCCAGCTCACCACTTGGAGCGGGGGCCTACAATGAGCAGTTCTTC. Translated: CASSPLGAGAYNEQFF.

The table lists this clonotype with a few counts. The chain carries TRBV11-2 and TRBJ2-7, with TRBD1 matching 9 bases. Trimming took 0 bases from V and 4 from J; bases not matched to a gene: 4. CDR1 is SGHAT and CDR2 is FQNNGV in the germline V gene. CDR3 length: 15 amino acids. CDR3 DNA: TGTGCCAGCAGCTTAGACGGACAGGGGAGGTACGAGCAGTACGTC. It codes for CASSLDGQGRYEQYV.

The sample holds a few counts of this clonotype. The J gene is TRBJ1-6, the V gene TRBV20-1, with TRBD1 matching over 7 bases. The germline V gene encodes CDR1 DFQATT and CDR2 SNEGSKA (reference sequence). The CDR3 sequence is 14 residues long. V shed 2 bases, J shed 6 bases, and the junction held 4 bases outside the gene matches. The CDR3, as DNA: TGCAGTGCTAGAACCGACAGGGCTAATTCACCCCTCCACTTT. Protein: CSARTDRANSPLHF.

This chain joins TRBV20-1 and TRBJ2-7; 9 positions agree with TRBD2. The CDR3 loop spans 13 amino acids. Germline V gene data show CDR1 as DFQATT and CDR2 as SNEGSKA (reference sequence). Losses at the gene ends were 7 bases for V and 0 bases for J; bases not matched to a gene: 4. CDR3 region: CSGTSGPSYEQYF. In DNA, the CDR3 is TGCAGTGGAACTAGCGGGCCCTCCTACGAGCAGTACTTC.

This clonotype turned up a few times. The genes are TRBV25-1 and TRBJ2-5; TRBD1 matches at 11 bases. Germline assignment: CDR1 MGHDK and CDR2 SYGVNS. The CDR3 loop spans 17 amino acids. After removal of 0 bases from V and 0 bases from J, the junction contained 3 bases not matched to a gene. CDR3 protein: CASSEYSGQGDQETQYF. The CDR3 DNA is TGTGCCAGCAGTGAATATTCGGGACAGGGGGACCAAGAGACCCAGTACTTC.

The chain couples TRBV5-1 to TRBJ2-1; D not certain. Trimming took off 1 base at V and 7 bases at J, with 15 bases between the two ends. The germline V gene has CDR1 SGHRS and CDR2 YFSETQ. CDR3 size: 15 residues. This CDR3 reads CASSLLPLGSNEQFF. In DNA, the CDR3 is TGCGCCAGCAGCTTGCTGCCATTGGGGTCAAATGAGCAGTTCTTC. Complete variable domain (other parts from reference TRBV5-1 and TRBJ2-1): KAGVTQTPRYLIKTRGQQVTLSCSPISGHRSVSWYQQTPGQGLQFLFEYFSETQRNKGNFPGRFSGRQFSNSRSEMNVSTLELGDSALYLCASSLLPLGSNEQFFGPGTRLTVL.

The chain couples TRBV7-2 to TRBJ2-3; 11 bases agree with TRBD2. CDR1 SGHTA and CDR2 FQGNSA come from the germline V gene. The J segment lost 10 bases and the V segment lost 6 bases, leaving 12 bases of the junction unmatched. This CDR3 is built from 15 residues. The CDR3: CASSSGRALPAAQYF. CDR3 DNA sequence: TGTGCCAGCAGTAGCGGGAGGGCCCTCCCTGCTGCGCAGTATTTT.

The chain's CDR3 is CASSQELTERNQPQHF. The CDR3 nucleotides are TGCGCCAGCAGCCAAGAGCTAACAGAACGCAATCAGCCCCAGCATTTT. This rearrangement joins TRBV4-1 to TRBJ1-5; the D is unclear. V lost 0 bases and J 2 bases, leaving 11 bases between the germline ends. Germline V gene data show CDR1 as MGHRA and CDR2 as YSYEKL. The CDR3 length is 16 residues.

This chain connects TRBV29-1 to TRBJ2-1; a weak D match, TRBD1 (6 bases). Trimming cost V 4 bases and J 0 bases, with 16 bases left between them. This CDR3 contains 16 residues. Germline-derived CDR1 and CDR2 are SQVTM and ANQGSEA. The CDR3 DNA reads as TGCAGCGTTGCTGTAATCCAGGGGAGCTCCTACAATGAGCAGTTCTTC. Encoded protein: CSVAVIQGSSYNEQFF.

The gene calls are TRBV5-1 and TRBJ1-3, with D possibly being TRBD1 (5 bases). Germline-derived CDR1 and CDR2 are SGHRS and YFSETQ. V shed 7 bases and J shed 4 bases, with 12 bases lying between them. This CDR3 has 13 residues. DNA for the CDR3: TGCGCCAGCCGCGGGGGAGACGGAAACACCATATATTTT. Translation gives CASRGGDGNTIYF.

This chain links TRBV7-9 with TRBJ2-3; TRBD1 is a possible D gene (5 bases). V lost 7 bases to trimming and J lost 5 bases, with 7 bases between them. The CDR3 covers 11 residues. The germline gives CDR1 SEHNR, CDR2 FQNEAQ (reference sequence). CDR3 sequence: CASTQGDTQYF. In DNA, the CDR3 is TGTGCCAGCACCCAGGGAGATACGCAGTATTTT.

This clonotype was picked up a small number of times. This rearrangement joins TRBV5-4 to TRBJ2-2; tentative D call: TRBD2 (6 bases). V gave up 1 base and J gave up 5 bases, with 12 bases separating them. The CDR3 is 15 amino acids. Germline CDR1 SGHNT, CDR2 YYREEE (reference sequence). CDR3 in amino acids: CASSLTSRETGELFF. CDR3 nucleotide sequence: TGTGCCAGCAGCTTGACTAGCCGGGAAACCGGGGAGCTGTTTTTT.

This clonotype was found a few times. The CDR3 bases are TGTGCCTGGAGTGTACTGACTAGCGGGACGGTAATATACTTC. Protein: CAWSVLTSGTVIYF. The chain recombines TRBV30 with TRBJ2-7; 11 nucleotides align to TRBD2. The CDR3 runs 14 residues. With V trimmed by 0 bases and J by 13 bases, 11 bases remained unmatched. Germline V gene lookup returns CDR1 GTSNPN and CDR2 SVGIG (reference sequence).

V usage is TRBV2 and J usage is TRBJ1-2, with TRBD1 as a possible D gene (6 bases). V was shortened by 5 bases and J by 4 bases, with 11 bases between the two germline ends. Per the germline V gene, CDR1 is SNHLY and CDR2 is FYNNEI. The CDR3 length is 13 residues. The CDR3 sequence: CASSPDRFYGYTF. Written as DNA, the CDR3 is TGTGCCAGCAGTCCCGACAGGTTCTATGGCTACACCTTC. Full variable domain (rest looked up from reference TRBV2 and TRBJ1-2): EPEVTQTPSHQVTQMGQEVILRCVPISNHLYFYWYRQILGQKVEFLVSFYNNEISEKSEIFDDQFSVERPDGSNFTLKIRSTKLEDSAMYFCASSPDRFYGYTFGSGTRLTVV.

The V gene is TRBV20-1, the J gene TRBJ2-1, with D tentatively TRBD1 (5 bases). Deletions cut 6 bases from V and 3 bases from J, with 9 bases between. The CDR3 runs to 12 residues. CDR1 is DFQATT, CDR2 SNEGSKA, per germline (reference sequence). The CDR3 region is CSAIDSYNEQFF. The CDR3 coding sequence is TGCAGTGCCATCGACAGCTACAATGAGCAGTTCTTC.

This clonotype was observed a handful of times. The chain carries TRBV20-1 and TRBJ2-2; D is possibly TRBD2 (5 bases). Germline loops: CDR1 DFQATT, CDR2 SNEGSKA (reference sequence). The CDR3 loop spans 13 amino acids. Trimming took off 3 bases at V and 4 bases at J, with 9 bases between the two ends. The CDR3: CSASERITGELFF. The CDR3 DNA follows: TGCAGTGCTAGTGAGCGGATCACCGGGGAGCTGTTTTTT.